This T cell receptor beta chain was found in a study of blood T cell repertoires in COVID-19 (TCRdb year 2020). Looking at the study overall: The collaborator samples originated in the United States, Italy and Spain and spanned the acute and convalescent phases of COVID-19. The prospective study material was composed of cDNA or gDNA derived from T cells, B-cell-depleted T cells, or PBMCs. The dataset comprised deeply sampled blood TCRbeta repertoires from subjects exposed to, actively infected with, or recovered from COVID-19. The repertoires were released in a freely available public database meant as a resource for research on the immune response to SARS-CoV-2. The samples were drawn from two sources: the first 160 participants of the ongoing ImmuneRACE study, and fewer than 1,500 subjects contributed by 6 global collaborators. The sample metadata nearly always contained a de-identified subject ID, COVID-19 status, age in years and sex. Where available, HLA class I and class II types were taken from metadata supplied by the sample provider and were not determined by assay-based typing.

Beyond this particular receptor, the publication reports: How much clinical and demographic metadata was included differed by source and by participant, and the metadata was provided uncurated.

As concerns this clone: The target of this receptor is not known. Nothing much larger sits one base from this clone, and base qualities are not available.

According to the germline V gene (reference sequence), CDR1 reads SGHKS and CDR2 reads YYEKEE. There are 17 amino acids in the CDR3, from cysteine to phenylalanine inclusive. Only CDR3 DNA remains: 51 bases, in frame from the first base. V and J lose 4 bases and 4 bases, and a span of 23 bases separates them. The immunoSEQ Assay, a bias-controlled multiplex PCR, was used to amplify TCRbeta CDR3 regions from genomic DNA. The study's processing was this. The number of nucleated cells in each sample was estimated by amplification of reference gene primers within the assay. Sequence reads were collapsed and filtered to measure the absolute abundance of every unique TCRbeta CDR3 rearrangement. For each sample, productive Simpson clonality was calculated as the square root of Simpson's diversity index over productive rearrangements. As stored in TCRdb, this immuneACCESS dataset retains in-frame rearrangements with V and J assigned. A fraction of the clones does not appear; measured against another copy, unresolved V genes explain less than half of the discrepancy, and the remainder lacks a known reason. V and J calls plus clone size are reproduced from that table; the DNA served to infer D and trimming. This sample lists about 260,000 clones; about nine tenths were detected once. Over 9% of the sample is in the top ten clones.

At one collaborating source in Seattle, patients were enrolled during active infection and were followed longitudinally through the course of disease. Each collaborating institution followed its own protocols to collect whole blood in K2EDTA tubes. For TCRbeta analysis, collaborators shipped samples as frozen whole blood, isolated PBMCs, or DNA extracted from either of those sample types. The rearrangement combines TRBV5-5 with TRBJ1-1; the D gene identity is not certain. The TCR sequence derives from a woman aged 25 to 39 with COVID-19, enrolled during active disease. The material sequenced was peripheral blood. The sequenced DNA is TGTGCCAGCAGCCCCGGAATTGTAGCCGGGCGGGGCACTGAAGCTTTCTTT. Translated, this gives CASSPGIVAGRGTEAFF.